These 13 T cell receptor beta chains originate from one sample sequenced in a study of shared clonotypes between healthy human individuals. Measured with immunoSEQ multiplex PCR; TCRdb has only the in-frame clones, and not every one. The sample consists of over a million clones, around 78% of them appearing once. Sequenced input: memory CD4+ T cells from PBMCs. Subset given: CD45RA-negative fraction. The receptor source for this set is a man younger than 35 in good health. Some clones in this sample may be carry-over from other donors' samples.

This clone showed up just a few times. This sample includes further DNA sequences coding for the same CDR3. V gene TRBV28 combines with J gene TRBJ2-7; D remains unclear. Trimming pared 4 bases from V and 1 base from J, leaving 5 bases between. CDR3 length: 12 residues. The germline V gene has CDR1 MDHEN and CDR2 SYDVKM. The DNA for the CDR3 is TGTGCCAGCAGTTCTCGGTCCTACGAGCAGTACTTC. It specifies CASSSRSYEQYF.

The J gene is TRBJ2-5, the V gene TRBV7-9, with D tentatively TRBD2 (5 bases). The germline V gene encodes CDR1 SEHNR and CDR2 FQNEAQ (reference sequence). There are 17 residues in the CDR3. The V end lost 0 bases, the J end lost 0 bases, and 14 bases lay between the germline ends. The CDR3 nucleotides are TGTGCCAGCAGCTTAGCCAACAACCGGGGTTACCAAGAGACCCAGTACTTC. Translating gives CASSLANNRGYQETQYF.

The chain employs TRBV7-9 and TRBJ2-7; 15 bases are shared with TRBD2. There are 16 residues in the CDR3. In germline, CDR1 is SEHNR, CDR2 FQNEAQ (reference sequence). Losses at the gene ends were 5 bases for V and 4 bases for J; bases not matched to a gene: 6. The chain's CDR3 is CASSPGLAGGPYEQYF. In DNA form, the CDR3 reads TGTGCCAGCAGCCCCGGACTAGCGGGAGGGCCATACGAGCAGTACTTC.

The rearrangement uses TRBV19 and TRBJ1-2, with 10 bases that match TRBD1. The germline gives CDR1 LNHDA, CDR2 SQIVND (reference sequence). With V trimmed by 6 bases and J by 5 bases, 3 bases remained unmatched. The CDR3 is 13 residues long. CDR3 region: CASRDRGLYGYTF. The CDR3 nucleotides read TGTGCCAGTAGAGACAGGGGGCTGTATGGCTACACCTTC.

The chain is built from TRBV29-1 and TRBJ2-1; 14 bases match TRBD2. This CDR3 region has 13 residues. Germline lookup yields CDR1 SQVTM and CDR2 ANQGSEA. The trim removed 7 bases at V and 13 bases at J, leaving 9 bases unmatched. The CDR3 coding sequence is TGCAGCGGAGGGGGACTAGCGGGAGTGCCCCAGTTCTTC. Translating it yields CSGGGLAGVPQFF.

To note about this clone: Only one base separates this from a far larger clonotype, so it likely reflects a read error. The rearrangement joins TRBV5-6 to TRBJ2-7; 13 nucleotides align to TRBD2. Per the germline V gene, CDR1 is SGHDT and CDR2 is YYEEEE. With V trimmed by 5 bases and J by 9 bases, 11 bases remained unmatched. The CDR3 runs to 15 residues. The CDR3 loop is CASSKLAGGLDGQYF. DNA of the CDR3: TGTGCCAGCAGTAAACTAGCGGGAGGGCTAGACGGGCAGTACTTC.

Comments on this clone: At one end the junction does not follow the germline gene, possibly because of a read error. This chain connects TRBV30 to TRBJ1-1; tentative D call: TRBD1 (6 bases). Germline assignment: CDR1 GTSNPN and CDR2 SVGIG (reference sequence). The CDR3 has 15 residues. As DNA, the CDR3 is TGTGCTTGGAGTGGAAGGGGGAGGCAGAACACTGAAACTTTCTTT. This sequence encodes CAWSGRGRQNTETFF.

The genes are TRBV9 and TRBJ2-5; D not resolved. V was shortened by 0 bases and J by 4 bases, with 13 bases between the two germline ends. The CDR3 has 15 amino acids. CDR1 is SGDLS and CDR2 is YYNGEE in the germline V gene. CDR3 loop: CASSVAPSAGETQYF. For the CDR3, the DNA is TGTGCCAGCAGCGTAGCCCCATCCGCTGGAGAGACCCAGTACTTC.

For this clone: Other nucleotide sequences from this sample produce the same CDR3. CDR3 sequence reads: CASSERVLGSLSTDTQYF. CDR3 DNA sequence: TGTGCCAGCAGTGAGAGGGTGTTGGGGAGTCTTAGCACAGATACGCAGTATTTT. V gene TRBV6-1 combines with J gene TRBJ2-3, with D perhaps TRBD2 (5 bases). Deletions cut 3 bases from V and 0 bases from J, with 19 bases between. From germline, CDR1 is MNHNS and CDR2 SASEGT. The length of the CDR3 is 18 residues.

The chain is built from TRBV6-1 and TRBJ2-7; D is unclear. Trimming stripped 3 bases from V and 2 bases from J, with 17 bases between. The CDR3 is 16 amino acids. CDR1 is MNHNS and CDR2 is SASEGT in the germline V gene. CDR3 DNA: TGTGCCAGCAGTGACCATAGTTCCTCGCGTCCCTACGAGCAGTACTTC. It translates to CASSDHSSSRPYEQYF.

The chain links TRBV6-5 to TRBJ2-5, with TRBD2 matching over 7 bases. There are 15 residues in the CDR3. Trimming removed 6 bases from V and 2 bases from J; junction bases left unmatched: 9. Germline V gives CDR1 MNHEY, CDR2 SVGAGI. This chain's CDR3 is CASRTLARGQETQYF. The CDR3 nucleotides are TGTGCCAGCAGGACGCTAGCGCGGGGGCAAGAGACCCAGTACTTC.

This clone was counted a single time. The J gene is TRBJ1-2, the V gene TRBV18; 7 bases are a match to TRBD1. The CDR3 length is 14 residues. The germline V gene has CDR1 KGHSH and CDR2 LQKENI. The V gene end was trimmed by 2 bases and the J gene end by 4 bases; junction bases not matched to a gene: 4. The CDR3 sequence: CASSPAGTAYGYTF. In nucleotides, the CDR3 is TGTGCCAGCTCACCAGCCGGGACAGCCTATGGCTACACCTTC.

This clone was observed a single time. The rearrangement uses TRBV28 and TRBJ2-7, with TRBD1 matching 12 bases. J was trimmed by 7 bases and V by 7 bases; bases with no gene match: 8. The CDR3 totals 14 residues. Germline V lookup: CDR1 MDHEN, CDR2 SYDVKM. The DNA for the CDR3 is TGTGCCAGCATTATGGGACAGGGGGCGGGGGAGCAGTACTTC. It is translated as CASIMGQGAGEQYF.